These 22 T cell receptor beta chains came from one sample sequenced in a study of T cell clones after liver transplantation. The assay was immunoSEQ multiplex PCR, and TCRdb's table has in-frame clones only and misses some. The table has 51,000 or so clones, 85% to 90% seen once. This specimen was CD8+ T cells from blood, taken 12 months after liver transplant. These receptors were obtained from a human patient who received a liver transplant. Certain T cells may be donor cells from the graft.

The J gene is TRBJ1-1, the V gene TRBV7-6; the D is unclear. The CDR3 is made up of 14 amino acids. CDR1 SGHVS and CDR2 FNYEAQ come from the germline V gene. V was shortened by 1 base and J by 5 bases, with 11 bases between the two germline ends. The DNA for the CDR3 is TGTGCCAGCAGCTTAGGGGCAGGAGATACTGAAGCTTTCTTT. It is translated as CASSLGAGDTEAFF.

The CDR3 here is CASSPLGGRPDTQYF. In DNA form, the CDR3 reads TGTGCCAGCAGCCCTCTAGGGGGGCGCCCAGATACGCAGTATTTT. The chain carries TRBV7-6 and TRBJ2-3; the D gene could be TRBD1 or TRBD2 (6 bases each). Germline CDR1 reads SGHVS; CDR2 reads FNYEAQ. Trimming removed 5 bases at V and 4 bases at J, with 16 bases between. The length of the CDR3 is 15 residues.

The gene calls are TRBV27 and TRBJ1-1, with 10 bases fitting TRBD1. This CDR3 comprises 14 residues. J lost 1 base, V lost 4 bases, and 0 bases had no gene match. Per the germline V gene, CDR1 is MNHEY and CDR2 is SMNVEV (reference sequence). For the CDR3, the DNA is TGTGCCAGCAGTTGGGACAGGGGGAACACTGAAGCTTTCTTT. This sequence encodes CASSWDRGNTEAFF.

The V gene is TRBV7-9, the J gene TRBJ2-7; 11 bases map to TRBD2. This CDR3 comprises 17 residues. Germline CDR1 SEHNR, CDR2 FQNEAQ (reference sequence). J was trimmed by 2 bases and V by 3 bases; bases with no gene match: 9. The CDR3 bases are TGTGCCAGCAGCTTGACGACAGGGGGACTAGCGGCCTACGAGCAGTACTTC. Encoded protein: CASSLTTGGLAAYEQYF. The full variable domain, with the rest looked up from reference TRBV7-9 and TRBJ2-7, is DTGVSQNPRHKITKRGQNVTFRCDPISEHNRLYWYRQTLGQGPEFLTYFQNEAQLEKSRLLSDRFSAERPKGSFSTLEIQRTEQGDSAMYLCASSLTTGGLAAYEQYFGPGTRLTVT.

The chain uses TRBV6-6 and TRBJ2-6, with D hard to call. CDR1 is MNHNY and CDR2 is SVGAGI in the germline V gene (reference sequence). The CDR3 is 15 residues long. The CDR3 DNA sequence: TGTGGAAGCGAGGCAGGCCCCTCTGGGGCCAACGTCCTGACTTTC. Its translation: CGSEAGPSGANVLTF.

The V call is TRBV5-8, the J call TRBJ1-1, with D unclear. CDR1 and CDR2 (germline): SGHTS, YDEGEE. The CDR3 extends over 16 amino acids. Trimming removed 0 bases at V and 0 bases at J, with 12 bases between. The CDR3 protein is CASSLGYHSMNTEAFF. The CDR3 DNA reads TGTGCCAGCAGCTTGGGGTACCATTCTATGAACACTGAAGCTTTCTTT.

This chain joins TRBV27 and TRBJ2-7; no reliable D call. Trimming removed 5 bases from V and 3 bases from J, with 8 bases in between. This CDR3 has 12 residues. Germline values: CDR1 MNHEY, CDR2 SMNVEV (reference sequence). The DNA of the CDR3 is TGTGCCAGCAGTGGCCCCCTCTACGAGCAGTACTTC. Translation gives CASSGPLYEQYF.

Here the CDR3 DNA reads TGTGCCAGTAGTTCCTCCGGGACAGGGAACGAGCAGTACTTC. This gives the protein CASSSSGTGNEQYF. The chain uses TRBV19 and TRBJ2-7; 9 bases map to TRBD1. V gave up 5 bases and J gave up 5 bases; unmatched junction bases: 7. Looked up from germline, CDR1 is LNHDA and CDR2 is SQIVND (reference sequence). The CDR3 spans 14 residues.

The gene calls are TRBV7-9 and TRBJ1-4; D is possibly TRBD1 (6 bases). CDR3 length equals 16 residues. CDR1 SEHNR and CDR2 FQNEAQ come from the germline V gene (reference sequence). Trimming stripped 5 bases from V and 6 bases from J, with 19 bases between. CDR3 residues: CASSRGRRAGDEKLFF. DNA of the CDR3: TGTGCCAGCAGCCGCGGGAGGCGGGCAGGGGATGAAAAACTGTTTTTT.

The chain carries TRBV7-9 and TRBJ1-3, with D possibly TRBD1 on 6 matching bases. The germline gives CDR1 SEHNR, CDR2 FQNEAQ (reference sequence). With 4 bases removed from V and 3 bases from J, the gap between germline ends came to 13 bases. The CDR3 is 15 amino acids. Written as DNA, the CDR3 is TGTGCCAGCAGCTCACTAGGGGGAAGTGGAAACACCATATATTTT. Translated: CASSSLGGSGNTIYF.

The chain couples TRBV9 to TRBJ2-5; D is unclear. The V gene lost 0 bases and the J gene lost 0 bases, with 9 bases spanning the gap. This CDR3 comprises 15 residues. From germline, CDR1 is SGDLS and CDR2 YYNGEE. Here the CDR3 reads CASSVELSDQETQYF. The CDR3, as DNA: TGTGCCAGCAGCGTAGAGCTTTCCGACCAAGAGACCCAGTACTTC.

This chain joins TRBV4-3 and TRBJ2-1; 9 bases line up with TRBD1. V lost 3 bases, J lost 9 bases, and 6 bases stayed unmatched. CDR3 size: 14 residues. Germline CDR1 and CDR2: LGHNA and YSLEER. Written as DNA, the CDR3 is TGCGCCAGCAGCCAGGGACAGGGCCGGAGTGAGCAGTTCTTC. Translation: CASSQGQGRSEQFF.

The chain employs TRBV7-9 and TRBJ1-5; D is uncertain. Germline V gene data show CDR1 as SEHNR and CDR2 as FQNEAQ (reference sequence). Trimming pared 4 bases from V and 2 bases from J, leaving 12 bases between. The CDR3 has 15 amino acids. The CDR3: CASSSSHAGNQPQHF. DNA of the CDR3: TGTGCCAGCAGCTCCTCCCATGCGGGCAATCAGCCCCAGCATTTT.

The chain joins TRBV7-9 to TRBJ1-2; 7 nucleotides match TRBD1. With 0 bases clipped from V and 8 bases from J, the junction kept 6 bases outside the gene matches. From germline, CDR1 is SEHNR and CDR2 FQNEAQ (reference sequence). This CDR3 spans 14 amino acids. CDR3 coding DNA: TGTGCCAGCAGCTTAGCCGGGACAGAGGACGGCTACACCTTC. Encoded protein: CASSLAGTEDGYTF.

The rearrangement joins TRBV27 to TRBJ2-1; the match to TRBD2 covers 10 bases. CDR3 length equals 16 residues. Germline CDR1 is MNHEY and CDR2 is SMNVEV (reference sequence). V lost 2 bases to trimming and J lost 7 bases; unmatched junction nucleotides: 8. For the CDR3, the DNA is TGTGCCAGCAGTTTAGTGGCTAGCGGGAGAAAAAATGAGCAGTTCTTC. Its translation: CASSLVASGRKNEQFF.

The chain combines TRBV18 with TRBJ1-3; possibly TRBD1 for D (5 bases). Germline-derived CDR1 and CDR2 are KGHSH and LQKENI. With 3 bases removed from V and 1 base from J, the gap between germline ends came to 13 bases. The CDR3 loop spans 16 amino acids. The CDR3 is CASSPHATASGNTIYF. The CDR3 bases are TGTGCCAGCTCACCTCATGCGACAGCTTCTGGAAACACCATATATTTT.

The count of this clone is one. DNA for the CDR3: TGTGCCAGCAGCGCTGAAGGGCCAGTTGCTGGAGGCTACACCTTC. Protein product: CASSAEGPVAGGYTF. The chain uses TRBV7-9 and TRBJ1-2; no clear D. CDR3 size: 15 residues. Trimming took off 5 bases at V and 8 bases at J, with 21 bases between the two ends. Germline V gene sequence: CDR1 SEHNR, CDR2 FQNEAQ (reference sequence). Drawing the rest from reference TRBV7-9 and TRBJ1-2, the complete variable domain is DTGVSQNPRHKITKRGQNVTFRCDPISEHNRLYWYRQTLGQGPEFLTYFQNEAQLEKSRLLSDRFSAERPKGSFSTLEIQRTEQGDSAMYLCASSAEGPVAGGYTFGSGTRLTVV.

The CDR3 region has the DNA TGTGCCAGCAGCGTAGAAGGGATCCCCTACGAGCAGTACTTC. Translating gives CASSVEGIPYEQYF. V gene TRBV9 combines with J gene TRBJ2-7; no definite D call. The V and J ends lost 0 bases and 2 bases respectively, with 9 bases between them. The CDR3 covers 14 residues. CDR1 SGDLS and CDR2 YYNGEE come from the germline V gene.

J is TRBJ1-5 and V is TRBV6-9, with D unresolved. Per germline, CDR1 MNHGY and CDR2 SVAAGI. The CDR3 runs to 15 residues. The V end was cut by 3 bases, the J end by 1 base, with 10 bases between. CDR3 in DNA: TGTGCCAGCAGTTACTCGAGTGAGAGCAATCAGCCCCAGCATTTT. Its protein product is CASSYSSESNQPQHF.

The rearrangement joins TRBV27 to TRBJ2-6; D may be TRBD2 (5 bases). Trimming removed 5 bases from V and 3 bases from J, with 8 bases in between. Germline V CDR1 and CDR2: MNHEY, SMNVEV (reference sequence). The CDR3 covers 14 residues. DNA of the CDR3: TGTGCCAGCAGTGGACTGGATGGGGCCAACGTCCTGACTTTC. It encodes CASSGLDGANVLTF. Looking up the rest from reference TRBV27 and TRBJ2-6 gives the full variable domain: EAQVTQNPRYLITVTGKKLTVTCSQNMNHEYMSWYRQDPGLGLRQIYYSMNVEVTDKGDVPEGYKVSRKEKRNFPLILESPSPNQTSLYFCASSGLDGANVLTFGAGSRLTVL.

Points on this clone: At the DNA level, this CDR3 is encoded by other sequences in the same sample as well. The chain couples TRBV2 to TRBJ2-7, with 8 bases lining up with TRBD2. There are 14 residues in the CDR3. Germline CDR1 SNHLY, CDR2 FYNNEI. V shed 3 bases, J shed 1 base, and the junction held 2 bases outside the gene matches. CDR3 sequence: CASSDLAGSYEQYF. Written as DNA, the CDR3 is TGTGCCAGCAGTGACCTAGCGGGTTCCTACGAGCAGTACTTC.

The chain has TRBV5-8 and TRBJ2-7; no firm D call. Trimming cost V 4 bases and J 0 bases, with 8 bases left between them. The CDR3 totals 13 residues. The V gene's germline CDR1 is SGHTS and CDR2 YDEGEE. CDR3 in DNA: TGTGCCAGCAGCCCCCCCCTCTCCTACGAGCAGTACTTC. This translates into CASSPPLSYEQYF.